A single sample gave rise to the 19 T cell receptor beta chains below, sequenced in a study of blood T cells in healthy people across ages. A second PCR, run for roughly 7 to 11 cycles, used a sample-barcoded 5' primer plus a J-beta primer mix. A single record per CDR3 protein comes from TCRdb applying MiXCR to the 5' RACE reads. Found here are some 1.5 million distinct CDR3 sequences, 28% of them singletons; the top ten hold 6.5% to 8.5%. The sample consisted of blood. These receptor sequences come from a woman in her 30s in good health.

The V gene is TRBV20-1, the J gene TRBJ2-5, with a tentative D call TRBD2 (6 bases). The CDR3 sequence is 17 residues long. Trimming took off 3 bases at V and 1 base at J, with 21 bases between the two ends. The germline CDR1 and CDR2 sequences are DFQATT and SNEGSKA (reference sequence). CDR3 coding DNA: TGCAGTGCTAGCACAATTTCTGGCGGGGCTGGCCAAGAGACCCAGTACTTC. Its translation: CSASTISGGAGQETQYF.

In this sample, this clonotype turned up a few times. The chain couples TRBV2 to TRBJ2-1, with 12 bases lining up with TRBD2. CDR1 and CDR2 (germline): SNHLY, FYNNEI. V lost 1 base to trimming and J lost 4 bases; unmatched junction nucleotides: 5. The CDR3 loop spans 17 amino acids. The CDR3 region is CASSEEASGGAYNEQFF. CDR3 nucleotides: TGTGCCAGCAGTGAAGAGGCTAGCGGGGGGGCATACAATGAGCAGTTCTTC.

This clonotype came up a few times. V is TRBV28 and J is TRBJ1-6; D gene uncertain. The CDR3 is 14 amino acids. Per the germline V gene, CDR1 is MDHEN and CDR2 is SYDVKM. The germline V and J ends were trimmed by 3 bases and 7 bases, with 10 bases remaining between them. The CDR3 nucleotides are TGTGCCAGCAGTTTGAGGCGGTCCAATTCACCCCTCCACTTT. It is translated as CASSLRRSNSPLHF.

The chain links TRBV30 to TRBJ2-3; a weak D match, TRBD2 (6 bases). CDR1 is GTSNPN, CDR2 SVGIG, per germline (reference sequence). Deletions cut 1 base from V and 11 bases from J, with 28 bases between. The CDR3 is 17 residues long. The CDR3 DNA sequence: TGTGCCTGGAGTGGTGTTTCAGCGGGCCTCAGCTCGGGCGAGCAGTATTTT. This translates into CAWSGVSAGLSSGEQYF. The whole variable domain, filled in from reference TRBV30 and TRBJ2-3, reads SQTIHQWPATLVQPVGSPLSLECTVEGTSNPNLYWYRQAAGRGLQLLFYSVGIGQISSEVPQNLSASRPQDRQFILSSKKLLLSDSGFYLCAWSGVSAGLSSGEQYFGPGTRLTVL.

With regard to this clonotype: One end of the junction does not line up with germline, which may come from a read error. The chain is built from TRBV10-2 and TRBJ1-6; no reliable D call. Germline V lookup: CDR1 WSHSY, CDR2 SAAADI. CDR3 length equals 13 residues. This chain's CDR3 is CAGSSQSYSPLHF. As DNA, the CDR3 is TGCGCCGGCAGTAGCCAGAGTTATTCACCCCTCCACTTT.

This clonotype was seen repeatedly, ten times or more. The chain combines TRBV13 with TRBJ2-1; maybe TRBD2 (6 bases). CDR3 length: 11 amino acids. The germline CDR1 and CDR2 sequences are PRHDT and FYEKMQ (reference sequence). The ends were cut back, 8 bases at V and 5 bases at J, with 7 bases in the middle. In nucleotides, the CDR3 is TGTGCCAGCCGCGGGAACAATGAGCAGTTCTTC. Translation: CASRGNNEQFF. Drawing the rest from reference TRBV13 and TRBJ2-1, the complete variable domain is AAGVIQSPRHLIKEKRETATLKCYPIPRHDTVYWYQQGPGQDPQFLISFYEKMQSDKGSIPDRFSAQQFSDYHSELNMSSLELGDSALYFCASRGNNEQFFGPGTRLTVL.

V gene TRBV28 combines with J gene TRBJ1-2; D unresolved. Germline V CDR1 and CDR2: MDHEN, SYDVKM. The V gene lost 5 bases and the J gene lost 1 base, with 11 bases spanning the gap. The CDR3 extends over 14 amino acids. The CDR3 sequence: CASSQATYNYGYTF. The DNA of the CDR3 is TGTGCCAGCAGTCAGGCCACATATAACTATGGCTACACCTTC.

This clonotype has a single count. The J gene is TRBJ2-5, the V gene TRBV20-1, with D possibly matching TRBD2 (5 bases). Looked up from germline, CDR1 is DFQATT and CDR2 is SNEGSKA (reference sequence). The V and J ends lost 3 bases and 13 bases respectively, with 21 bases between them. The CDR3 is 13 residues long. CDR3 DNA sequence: TGCAGTGCTAGCCCCGGAGGAAGCTACGAGCGGTACTTC. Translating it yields CSASPGGSYERYF.

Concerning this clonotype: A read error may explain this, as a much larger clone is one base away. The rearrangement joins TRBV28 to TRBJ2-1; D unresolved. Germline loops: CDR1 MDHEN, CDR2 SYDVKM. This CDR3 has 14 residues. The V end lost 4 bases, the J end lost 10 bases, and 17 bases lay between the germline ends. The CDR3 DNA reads TGTGCCAGCAGTTCTGGTGGGCTCCTCCACGAGCAGTTCTTC. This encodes CASSSGGLLHEQFF.

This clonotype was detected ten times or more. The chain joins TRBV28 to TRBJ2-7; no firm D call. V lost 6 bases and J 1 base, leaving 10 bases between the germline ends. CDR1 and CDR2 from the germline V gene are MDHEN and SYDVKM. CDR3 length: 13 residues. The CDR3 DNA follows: TGTGCCAGCAGCAATTCTGGGTCCTACGAGCAGTACTTC. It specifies CASSNSGSYEQYF.

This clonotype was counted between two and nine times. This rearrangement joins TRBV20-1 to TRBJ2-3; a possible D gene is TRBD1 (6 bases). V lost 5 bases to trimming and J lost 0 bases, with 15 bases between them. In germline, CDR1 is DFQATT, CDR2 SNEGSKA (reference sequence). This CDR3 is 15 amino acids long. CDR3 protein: CSAPGRGVSTDTQYF. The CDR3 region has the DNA TGCAGTGCTCCTGGCAGGGGAGTGAGCACAGATACGCAGTATTTT.

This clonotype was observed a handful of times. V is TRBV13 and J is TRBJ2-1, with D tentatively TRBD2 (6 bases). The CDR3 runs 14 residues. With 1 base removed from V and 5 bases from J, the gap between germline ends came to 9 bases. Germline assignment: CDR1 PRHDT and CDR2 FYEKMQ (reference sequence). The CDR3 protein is CASSLEGGNNEQFF. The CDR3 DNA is TGTGCCAGCAGCTTAGAGGGAGGAAACAATGAGCAGTTCTTC.

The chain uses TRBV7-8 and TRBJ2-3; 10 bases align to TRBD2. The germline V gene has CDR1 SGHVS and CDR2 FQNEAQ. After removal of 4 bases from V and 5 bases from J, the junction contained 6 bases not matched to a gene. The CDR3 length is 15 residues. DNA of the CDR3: TGTGCCAGCAGCTCTACAGCGGGAGGGCGAGATACGCAGTATTTT. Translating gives CASSSTAGGRDTQYF.

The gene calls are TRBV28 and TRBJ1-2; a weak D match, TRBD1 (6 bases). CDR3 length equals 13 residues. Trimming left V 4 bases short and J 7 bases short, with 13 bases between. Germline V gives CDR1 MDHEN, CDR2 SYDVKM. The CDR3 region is CASSWPGAFGYTF. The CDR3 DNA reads TGTGCCAGCAGTTGGCCAGGGGCCTTTGGCTACACCTTC.

CDR3 region: CASSLTTGTSTDTQYF. The CDR3 region has the DNA TGCGCCAGCAGCTTGACCACCGGGACTAGCACAGATACGCAGTATTTT. J is TRBJ2-3 and V is TRBV5-1, with D possibly matching TRBD2 (6 bases). CDR1 is SGHRS and CDR2 is YFSETQ in the germline V gene. There are 16 residues in the CDR3. The V end was cut by 1 base, the J end by 0 bases, with 12 bases between.

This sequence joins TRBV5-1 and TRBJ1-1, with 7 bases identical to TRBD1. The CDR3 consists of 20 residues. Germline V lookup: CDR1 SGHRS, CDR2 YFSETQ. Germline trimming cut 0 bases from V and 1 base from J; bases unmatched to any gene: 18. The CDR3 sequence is CASSLEVDRSYIKGNTEAFF. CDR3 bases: TGCGCCAGCAGCTTGGAGGTGGACAGGTCCTATATCAAGGGGAACACTGAAGCTTTCTTT.

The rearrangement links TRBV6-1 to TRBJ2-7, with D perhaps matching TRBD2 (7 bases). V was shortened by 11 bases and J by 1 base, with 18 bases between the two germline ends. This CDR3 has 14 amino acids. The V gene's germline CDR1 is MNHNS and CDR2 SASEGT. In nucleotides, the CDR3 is TGTGCCGCCTCGAGGGGGGGCAAGTCCTACGAGCAGTACTTC. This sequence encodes CAASRGGKSYEQYF.

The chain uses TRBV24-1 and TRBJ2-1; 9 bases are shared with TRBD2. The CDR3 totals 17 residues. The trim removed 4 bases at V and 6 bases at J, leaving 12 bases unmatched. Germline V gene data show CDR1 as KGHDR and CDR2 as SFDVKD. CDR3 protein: CATSEPALAGRTNEQFF. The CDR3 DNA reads TGTGCCACCAGTGAGCCGGCGCTAGCGGGGCGCACCAATGAGCAGTTCTTC.

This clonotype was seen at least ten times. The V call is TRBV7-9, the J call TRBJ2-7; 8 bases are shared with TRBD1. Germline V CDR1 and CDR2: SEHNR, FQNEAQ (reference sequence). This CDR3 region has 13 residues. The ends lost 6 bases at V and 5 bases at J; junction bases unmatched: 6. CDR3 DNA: TGTGCCAGCAGTCACCTGGACAGGGACGAGCAGTACTTC. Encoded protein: CASSHLDRDEQYF.